One and the same sample provided the 28 T cell receptor beta chains below, sequenced in a study of blood T cell repertoires in COVID-19 (TCRdb year 2020). To prepare the library, the immunoSEQ multiplex PCR assay was applied. Drawn from immuneACCESS, this table holds only the in-frame rearrangements with V and J called that TCRdb kept. Clones are partly lost; checked studies trace under half to an unresolved V gene and leave the rest unexplained. The sample records 100,000 to 150,000 clones, 75% to 90% of which are singletons. The ten top clones hold 4.3% of the sample. Input material: peripheral blood. The receptors were sampled from a man aged 60 to 75 with COVID-19, enrolled during active disease.

The CDR3 here is CASSRGQMNTEAFF. Written as DNA, the CDR3 is TGCGCCAGCAGTCGTGGACAGATGAACACTGAAGCTTTCTTT. The chain has TRBV10-1 and TRBJ1-1; D is perhaps TRBD1 (6 bases). CDR3 length: 14 amino acids. From germline, CDR1 is WNHNN and CDR2 SYGVQD (reference sequence). Trimming took off 5 bases at V and 0 bases at J, with 10 bases between the two ends.

The rearrangement joins TRBV19 to TRBJ2-3; D is uncertain. This CDR3 contains 12 residues. Trimming pared 4 bases from V and 2 bases from J, leaving 4 bases between. CDR1 and CDR2 from the germline V gene are LNHDA and SQIVND (reference sequence). CDR3 sequence (DNA): TGTGCCAGTAGTACCAACACAGATACGCAGTATTTT. This gives the protein CASSTNTDTQYF.

Only a few counts were recorded for this clone. The V gene is TRBV20-1, the J gene TRBJ2-7, with a possible D match to TRBD2 (5 bases). The CDR3 extends over 10 amino acids. The germline gives CDR1 DFQATT, CDR2 SNEGSKA (reference sequence). V shed 3 bases and J shed 7 bases, with 7 bases lying between them. Here the CDR3 reads CSARTIEQYF. CDR3 sequence (DNA): TGCAGTGCTAGGACTATTGAGCAGTACTTC.

V is TRBV7-8 and J is TRBJ2-7; 8 bases agree with TRBD1. Losses at the gene ends were 1 base for V and 3 bases for J; bases not matched to a gene: 8. Germline lookup yields CDR1 SGHVS and CDR2 FQNEAQ. The CDR3 is 16 amino acids. For the CDR3, the DNA is TGTGCCAGCAGCTTAGTTCTCGGAACAGGGGGCTACGAGCAGTACTTC. As protein: CASSLVLGTGGYEQYF. The full variable domain, its missing parts supplied by reference TRBV7-8 and TRBJ2-7, is GAGVSQSPRYKVAKRGQDVALRCDPISGHVSLFWYQQALGQGPEFLTYFQNEAQLDKSGLPSDRFFAERPEGSVSTLKIQRTQQEDSAVYLCASSLVLGTGGYEQYFGPGTRLTVT.

The chain recombines TRBV7-9 with TRBJ1-1, with TRBD1 matching over 10 bases. Germline assignment: CDR1 SEHNR and CDR2 FQNEAQ (reference sequence). V gave up 10 bases and J gave up 1 base; unmatched junction bases: 6. This CDR3 is 14 amino acids long. The CDR3 bases are TGTGCCACCGGACAGGGGGTCGCGAACACTGAAGCTTTCTTT. Amino acids: CATGQGVANTEAFF.

The V call is TRBV7-6, the J call TRBJ2-7, with D possibly being TRBD1 (6 bases). CDR1 SGHVS and CDR2 FNYEAQ come from the germline V gene. The CDR3 loop spans 15 amino acids. V lost 5 bases and J lost 4, with 18 bases in between. The CDR3 coding sequence is TGTGCCAGCAGCCGGGCCCAAGGGGGTATTTACGAGCAGTACTTC. Translating gives CASSRAQGGIYEQYF.

The chain recombines TRBV14 with TRBJ1-2; 8 positions match TRBD1. The CDR3 is made up of 12 amino acids. Per germline, CDR1 SGHDN and CDR2 FVKESK. The V gene end was trimmed by 4 bases and the J gene end by 8 bases; junction bases not matched to a gene: 3. The CDR3 here is CASSLGQGGYTF. CDR3 nucleotide sequence: TGTGCCAGCAGCCTAGGACAGGGCGGCTACACCTTC.

V and J are TRBV19 and TRBJ1-1; the D gene is possibly TRBD1 (6 bases). Germline assignment: CDR1 LNHDA and CDR2 SQIVND (reference sequence). The CDR3 extends over 12 amino acids. V was trimmed by 6 bases and J by 3 bases, leaving 8 bases between them. In DNA, the CDR3 is TGTGCCAGTAGCCACAGGGACACTGAAGCTTTCTTT. This encodes CASSHRDTEAFF.

The rearrangement joins TRBV27 to TRBJ2-3; tentative D call: TRBD2 (7 bases). The CDR3 sequence is 15 residues long. V was trimmed by 2 bases and J by 5 bases, leaving 14 bases between them. CDR1 MNHEY and CDR2 SMNVEV come from the germline V gene (reference sequence). DNA of the CDR3: TGTGCCAGCAGTTTAGGACAGTGGGGGGGAGATACGCAGTATTTT. Protein product: CASSLGQWGGDTQYF.

The genes are TRBV5-4 and TRBJ1-3; D is perhaps TRBD1 (5 bases). Trimming pared 4 bases from V and 4 bases from J, leaving 21 bases between. In germline, CDR1 is SGHNT, CDR2 YYREEE (reference sequence). The CDR3 is made up of 17 amino acids. The CDR3 DNA is TGTGCCAGCAGCCCGGGGGGTCGGACTCTGGCCGGAAACACCATATATTTT. This encodes CASSPGGRTLAGNTIYF.

The chain has TRBV23-1 and TRBJ1-2; maybe TRBD1 (5 bases). TRBV23-1 is an ORF, and what it does is uncertain. This CDR3 is built from 15 residues. V lost 2 bases, J lost 3 bases, and 13 bases lay in between. In DNA, the CDR3 is TGCGCCAGCAGTCAAGGTGGGGCGTCAGACTATGGCTACACCTTC. Translation gives CASSQGGASDYGYTF.

The V gene is TRBV3-1 (or the pseudogene TRBV3-2), the J gene TRBJ1-2; D is ambiguous. With 4 bases removed from V and 3 bases from J, the gap between germline ends came to 12 bases. Germline-derived CDR1 and CDR2 are LGHDT and YNNKEL (reference sequence). The CDR3 runs to 14 residues. The CDR3: CASSLNGIYYGYTF. Here the CDR3 DNA reads TGTGCCAGCAGCCTGAACGGGATTTACTATGGCTACACCTTC.

The chain carries TRBV4-1 and TRBJ1-2; D call uncertain. The V end was cut by 0 bases, the J end by 6 bases, with 5 bases between. CDR1 MGHRA and CDR2 YSYEKL come from the germline V gene. This CDR3 has 12 residues. Here the CDR3 reads CASSQERDGYTF. DNA of the CDR3: TGCGCCAGCAGCCAAGAACGGGATGGCTACACCTTC.

The genes are TRBV7-2 and TRBJ1-3, with D tentatively TRBD1 (5 bases). The V gene lost 5 bases and the J gene lost 3 bases, with 26 bases spanning the gap. CDR3 length: 19 amino acids. Germline CDR1 reads SGHTA; CDR2 reads FQGNSA. The CDR3 nucleotides read TGTGCCAGCAGCGCCCGTGGGGCCAAAGGAGGGCGGCATGGAAACACCATATATTTT. Its protein is CASSARGAKGGRHGNTIYF.

This chain uses TRBV5-5 with TRBJ2-3; 13 bases align to TRBD2. Germline V lookup: CDR1 SGHKS, CDR2 YYEKEE (reference sequence). The V gene end was trimmed by 0 bases and the J gene end by 9 bases; junction bases not matched to a gene: 1. The CDR3 loop spans 14 amino acids. This CDR3 reads CASSLELAGGTQYF. In nucleotides, the CDR3 is TGTGCCAGCAGCTTGGAACTAGCGGGGGGGACGCAGTATTTT.

V gene TRBV5-1 combines with J gene TRBJ1-1; D is uncertain. The germline V gene encodes CDR1 SGHRS and CDR2 YFSETQ. The CDR3 length is 14 residues. The V and J ends lost 0 bases and 7 bases respectively, with 13 bases between them. The CDR3 region has the DNA TGCGCCAGCAGCTTGGCCCCGGGGAGGGATGAAGCTTTCTTT. Protein: CASSLAPGRDEAFF.

This clone has a single count. The V gene is TRBV5-1, the J gene TRBJ2-4; 7 nucleotides align to TRBD1. The V and J ends lost 3 bases and 5 bases, in that order; junction bases with no gene match: 2. In germline, CDR1 is SGHRS, CDR2 YFSETQ. The CDR3 sequence is 13 residues long. This CDR3 reads CASSSGTENIQYF. The CDR3 DNA reads TGCGCCAGCAGCTCCGGGACAGAAAACATTCAGTACTTC. Full variable domain (outside the CDR3, taken from reference TRBV5-1 and TRBJ2-4): KAGVTQTPRYLIKTRGQQVTLSCSPISGHRSVSWYQQTPGQGLQFLFEYFSETQRNKGNFPGRFSGRQFSNSRSEMNVSTLELGDSALYLCASSSGTENIQYFGAGTRLSVL.

This clone was seen only once. The chain links TRBV19 to TRBJ1-3, with D unresolved. Trimming took off 1 base at V and 0 bases at J, with 7 bases between the two ends. Germline CDR1 and CDR2: LNHDA and SQIVND (reference sequence). The CDR3 contains 15 residues. In DNA, the CDR3 is TGTGCCAGTAGTATAGGAGGGAGCTCTGGAAACACCATATATTTT. Protein product: CASSIGGSSGNTIYF.

This clone was counted once. The CDR3 coding sequence is TGTGCCAGCAGCGTAGGCTCAGGTAATCAGCCCCAGCATTTT. Translating gives CASSVGSGNQPQHF. The chain carries TRBV9 and TRBJ1-5, with no clear D. Germline assignment: CDR1 SGDLS and CDR2 YYNGEE. CDR3 length equals 14 residues. V lost 0 bases and J lost 4, with 8 bases in between.

CDR3 bases: TGTGCCAGCAGTTTCCTACAGGGGAAAGGCTACACCTTC. This translates into CASSFLQGKGYTF. The rearrangement joins TRBV6-5 to TRBJ1-2; 7 nucleotides line up with TRBD1. The CDR3 length is 13 residues. CDR1 is MNHEY and CDR2 is SVGAGI in the germline V gene. V shed 4 bases and J 8 bases; nucleotides not matched to a gene: 7.

J is TRBJ1-2 and V is TRBV7-6; D is uncertain. Between the trimmed V and J ends, which lost 2 bases and 1 base, there was a span of 8 bases. The CDR3 has 14 amino acids. Germline V lookup: CDR1 SGHVS, CDR2 FNYEAQ. The DNA of the CDR3 is TGTGCCAGCAGCTTATATGGTAGTAACTATGGCTACACCTTC. Residues: CASSLYGSNYGYTF.

This chain joins TRBV4-3 and TRBJ1-5; 7 bases align to TRBD1. The CDR3 loop spans 16 amino acids. Germline V CDR1 and CDR2: LGHNA, YSLEER. Unmatched junction bases numbered 6, after V lost 0 bases and J lost 4 bases. The CDR3 DNA reads TGCGCCAGCAGCCAAGATCCAGGACAGGCTAATCAGCCCCAGCATTTT. Protein: CASSQDPGQANQPQHF.

The chain has TRBV7-2 and TRBJ1-5; 9 bases match TRBD1. The CDR3 spans 16 residues. Trimming removed 1 base from V and 5 bases from J; junction bases left unmatched: 6. Germline CDR1 is SGHTA and CDR2 is FQGNSA. The DNA of the CDR3 is TGTGCCAGCAGCTTAGTAGGGGACAGGGTTCATCAGCCCCAGCATTTT. This codes for CASSLVGDRVHQPQHF.

The rearrangement joins TRBV28 to TRBJ1-4, with D possibly being TRBD1 (5 bases). The CDR3 length is 12 residues. Trimming left V 7 bases short and J 14 bases short, with 17 bases between. Germline V CDR1 and CDR2: MDHEN, SYDVKM. The CDR3 nucleotides are TGTGCCAGCACCACTCTTGGGGCAAGTCTGTTTTTT. Translated, it gives CASTTLGASLFF.

A few counts support this clone. This rearrangement joins TRBV7-2 to TRBJ2-7, with D hard to call. Germline CDR1 reads SGHTA; CDR2 reads FQGNSA. The CDR3 runs 14 residues. Trimming left V 1 base short and J 1 base short, with 8 bases between. CDR3 DNA sequence: TGTGCCAGCAGCTTAGACCCCACTTCCTACGAGCAGTACTTC. It yields the protein CASSLDPTSYEQYF.

V gene TRBV19 combines with J gene TRBJ2-3; maybe TRBD1 (5 bases). The ends were cut back, 1 base at V and 8 bases at J, with 10 bases in the middle. The length of the CDR3 is 13 residues. CDR1 is LNHDA and CDR2 is SQIVND in the germline V gene (reference sequence). Here the CDR3 DNA reads TGTGCCAGTAGTATAGGACAGAAGGGTACGCAGTATTTT. Translated, it gives CASSIGQKGTQYF.

V and J are TRBV6-5 and TRBJ1-3, with a possible D match to TRBD1 (6 bases). The V and J ends lost 5 bases and 3 bases respectively, with 14 bases between them. CDR1 MNHEY and CDR2 SVGAGI come from the germline V gene. The CDR3 extends over 15 amino acids. CDR3 DNA sequence: TGTGCCAGCAGTCCCCTTGGGGGCGGTGGAAACACCATATATTTT. Protein product: CASSPLGGGGNTIYF.

This chain joins TRBV4-1 and TRBJ1-2; D gene unclear. Germline CDR1 MGHRA, CDR2 YSYEKL. There are 14 residues in the CDR3. Trimming stripped 1 base from V and 0 bases from J, with 6 bases between. CDR3 DNA: TGCGCCAGCAGCCAAGGAGAAGCTAACTATGGCTACACCTTC. Translated: CASSQGEANYGYTF.